This T cell receptor (beta chain) appears in the sequencing data of a study of blood T cell repertoires in COVID-19 (dated by TCRdb to the early 2020s). For the study in its entirety: Samples covering the acute and convalescent phases of COVID-19 were provided by collaborators in the United States, Italy and Spain. Nearly every sample came with metadata listing a de-identified subject ID, COVID-19 status, age in years and sex. Where available, HLA class I and class II types were obtained from metadata supplied by the sample provider rather than from assay-based typing. The repertoires were made available in a free public database intended to serve as a resource for research on the immune response to SARS-CoV-2. Deeply sampled blood TCRbeta repertoires from subjects exposed to, actively infected with, or recovered from COVID-19 were included in the dataset. The material from the prospective study consisted of cDNA or gDNA derived from T cells, B-cell-depleted T cells, or PBMCs. The samples were drawn from two sources: the first 160 participants of the ongoing ImmuneRACE study, and some 1,300 subjects contributed by 6 global collaborators.

Collaborating institutions collected whole blood in K2EDTA tubes following their own protocols. For TCRbeta analysis, collaborator samples were shipped as frozen whole blood, as isolated PBMCs, or as DNA extracted from either sample type. TCRbeta CDR3 regions were amplified from genomic DNA using the immunoSEQ Assay, a bias-controlled multiplex PCR. The authors' analysis ran thus. The number of nucleated cells in each sample was estimated by amplification of reference gene primers within the assay. To quantify the absolute abundance of each unique TCRbeta CDR3 rearrangement, sequence reads were collapsed and filtered. For each sample, productive Simpson clonality was calculated as the square root of Simpson's diversity index across productive rearrangements. In TCRdb, the immuneACCESS table is reduced to in-frame sequences with V and J assigned. These tables do not hold every clone; where another copy was compared, an unresolved V gene accounts for under half, and the others remain unexplained. Clonal size and the V and J genes are those of that table, whereas D and trimming came from the DNA. The sample table contains 350,000 or so clones; only one count was recorded for about 83% of them. Together, the top ten hold roughly 3% of the sample.

The full study reports these points: The quantity of clinical and demographic metadata differed by source and by participant and was supplied without curation.

With regard to this clone: There is no known antigen for this receptor. Base qualities are not provided; no much larger clone lies one nucleotide away.

The receptor comes from a man aged 30 to 45 with active or convalescent COVID-19. The sequencing input was peripheral blood.

The sequence in DNA is TGTGCCACCAGTGGAAGCAGCGGGGGAAGCTCCTACGAGCAGTACTTC. Translated, it gives CATSGSSGGSSYEQYF. In this chain, TRBV24-1 is recombined with TRBJ2-7, with 8 middle bases fitting TRBD2. Taken from cysteine to phenylalanine, the CDR3 has 16 residues. Only the CDR3 DNA is retained, 48 bases long and in frame from the first base. V and J are trimmed by 5 bases and 0 bases, and the gene matches miss 8 bases of the junction. The germline V gene provides CDR1 KGHDR and CDR2 SFDVKD.